The T cell receptor (beta chain) under discussion was sequenced for a study of lymphopenia after photon versus proton radiotherapy. Notes on the study in general: Oligoclonal CD8+ Temra expansion after nadir drove photon patients' diversity drop. Under photons, naive T cells and diversity fell while effector/memory populations rose. A bigger post-nadir fall in TCR diversity correlated inversely with survival time in deceased patients. Better survival with proton therapy was suggested as possible, not demonstrated.

The V and J ends lost 5 bases and 0 bases, in that order; junction bases with no gene match: 8. The CDR3 totals 17 residues. Germline CDR1 is LNHDA and CDR2 is SQIVND (reference sequence). Data came from immunoSEQ multiplex PCR; TCRdb stores just in-frame clones and leaves some out. The sample includes about 45,000 clones, less than 90% seen only once; the top ten take 2.2%. This clone occurred a few times. The antigen is undetermined. The chain recombines TRBV19 with TRBJ2-3; TRBD2 matches 10 bases. The receptor was isolated from a man aged 40-49 years with gastric cancer. This sample comprised peripheral blood, obtained from a patient treated with photon-based radiotherapy. CDR3 loop: CASSSSLAGASTDTQYF. The CDR3 DNA is TGTGCCAGTAGTTCCTCCCTAGCGGGAGCTAGCACAGATACGCAGTATTTT.